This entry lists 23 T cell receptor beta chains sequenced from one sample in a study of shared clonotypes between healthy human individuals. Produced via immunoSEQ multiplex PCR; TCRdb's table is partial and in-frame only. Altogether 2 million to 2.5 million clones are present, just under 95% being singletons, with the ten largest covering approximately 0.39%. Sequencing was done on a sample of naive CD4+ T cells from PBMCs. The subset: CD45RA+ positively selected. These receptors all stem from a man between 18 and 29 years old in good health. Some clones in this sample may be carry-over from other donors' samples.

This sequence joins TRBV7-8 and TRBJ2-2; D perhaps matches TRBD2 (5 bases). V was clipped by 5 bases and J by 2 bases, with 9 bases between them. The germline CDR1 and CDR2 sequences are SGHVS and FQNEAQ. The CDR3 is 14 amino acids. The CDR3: CASSRGSNTGELFF. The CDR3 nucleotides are TGTGCCAGCAGCCGAGGGAGTAACACCGGGGAGCTGTTTTTT.

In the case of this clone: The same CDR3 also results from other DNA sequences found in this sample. The CDR3 DNA is TGTGCCAGCAGTTTGTCCGGAAGATATGGCTACACCTTC. Translated, it gives CASSLSGRYGYTF. The V gene is TRBV28, the J gene TRBJ1-2, with D unclear. The CDR3 is made up of 13 amino acids. V was shortened by 3 bases and J by 5 bases, with 10 bases between the two germline ends. From germline, CDR1 is MDHEN and CDR2 SYDVKM.

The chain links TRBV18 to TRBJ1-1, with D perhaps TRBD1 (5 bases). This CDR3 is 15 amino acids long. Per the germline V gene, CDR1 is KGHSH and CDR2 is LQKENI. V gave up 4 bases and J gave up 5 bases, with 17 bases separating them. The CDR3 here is CASSQEAGRTTEAFF. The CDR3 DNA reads TGTGCCAGCTCACAAGAGGCAGGGAGGACGACTGAAGCTTTCTTT. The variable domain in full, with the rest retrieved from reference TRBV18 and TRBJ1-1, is NAGVMQNPRHLVRRRGQEARLRCSPMKGHSHVYWYRQLPEEGLKFMVYLQKENIIDESGMPKERFSAEFPKEGPSILRIQQVVRGDSAAYFCASSQEAGRTTEAFFGQGTRLTVV.

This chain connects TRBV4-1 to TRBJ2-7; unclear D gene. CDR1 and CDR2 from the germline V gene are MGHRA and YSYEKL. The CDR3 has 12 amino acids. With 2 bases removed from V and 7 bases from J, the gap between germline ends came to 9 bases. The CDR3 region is CASSQYLGEQYF. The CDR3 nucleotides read TGCGCCAGCAGCCAATATCTAGGGGAGCAGTACTTC.

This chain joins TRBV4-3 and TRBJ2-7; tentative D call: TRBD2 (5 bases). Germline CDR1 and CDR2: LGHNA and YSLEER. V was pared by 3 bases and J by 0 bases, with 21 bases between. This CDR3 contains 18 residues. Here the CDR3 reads CASSHDPLGSGVSYEQYF. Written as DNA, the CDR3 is TGCGCCAGCAGCCATGACCCCTTGGGGTCCGGGGTCTCCTACGAGCAGTACTTC.

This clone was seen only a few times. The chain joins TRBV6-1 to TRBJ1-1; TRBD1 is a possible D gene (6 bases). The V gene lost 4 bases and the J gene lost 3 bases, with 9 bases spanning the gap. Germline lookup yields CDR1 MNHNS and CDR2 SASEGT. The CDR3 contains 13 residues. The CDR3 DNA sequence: TGTGCCAGCAGTGGACAGGCGTACACTGAAGCTTTCTTT. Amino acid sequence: CASSGQAYTEAFF.

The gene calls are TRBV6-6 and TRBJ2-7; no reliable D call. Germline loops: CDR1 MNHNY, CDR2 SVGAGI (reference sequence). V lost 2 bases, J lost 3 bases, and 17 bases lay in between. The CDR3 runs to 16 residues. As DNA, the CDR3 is TGTGCCAGCAGTTACACCCCCTACGCCCAGAGCTACGAGCAGTACTTC. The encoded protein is CASSYTPYAQSYEQYF.

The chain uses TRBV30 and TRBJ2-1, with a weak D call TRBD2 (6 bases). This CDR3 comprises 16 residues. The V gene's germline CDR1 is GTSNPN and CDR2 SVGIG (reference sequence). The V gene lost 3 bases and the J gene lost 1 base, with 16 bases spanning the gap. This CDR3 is CAWSSRRAVSYNEQFF. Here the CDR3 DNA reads TGTGCCTGGAGCTCTCGGAGGGCCGTATCCTACAATGAGCAGTTCTTC.

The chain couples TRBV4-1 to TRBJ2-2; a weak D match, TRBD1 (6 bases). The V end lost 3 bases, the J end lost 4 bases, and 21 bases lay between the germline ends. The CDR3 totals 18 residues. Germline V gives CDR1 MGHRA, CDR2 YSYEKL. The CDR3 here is CASSHRTGLVASTGELFF. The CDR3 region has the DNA TGCGCCAGCAGCCACCGCACAGGGTTAGTAGCGAGCACCGGGGAGCTGTTTTTT.

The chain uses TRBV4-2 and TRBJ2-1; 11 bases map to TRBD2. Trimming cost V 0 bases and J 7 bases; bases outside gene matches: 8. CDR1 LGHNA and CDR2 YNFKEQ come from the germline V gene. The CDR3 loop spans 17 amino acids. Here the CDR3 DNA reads TGTGCCAGCAGCCAAGATCTATCCCTAGCGGGAGGTAATGAGCAGTTCTTC. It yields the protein CASSQDLSLAGGNEQFF.

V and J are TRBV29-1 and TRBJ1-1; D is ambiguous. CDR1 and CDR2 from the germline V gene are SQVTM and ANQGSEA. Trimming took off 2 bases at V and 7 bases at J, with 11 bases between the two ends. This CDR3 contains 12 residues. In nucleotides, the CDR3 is TGCAGCGTTGAAATCCCGCGGAATGAAGCTTTCTTT. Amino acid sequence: CSVEIPRNEAFF.

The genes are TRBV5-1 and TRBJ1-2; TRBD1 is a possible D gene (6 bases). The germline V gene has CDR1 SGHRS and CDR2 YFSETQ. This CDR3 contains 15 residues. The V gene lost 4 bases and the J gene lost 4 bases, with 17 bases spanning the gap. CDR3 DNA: TGCGCCAGCAGCCTTTCCGGACAGCCTTTCTATGGCTACACCTTC. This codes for CASSLSGQPFYGYTF.

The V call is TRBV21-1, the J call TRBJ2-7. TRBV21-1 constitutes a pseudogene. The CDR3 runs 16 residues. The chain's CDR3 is CASSTRPGPLKYEQYF. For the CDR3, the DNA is TGTGCCAGCAGCACTAGACCGGGACCGCTCAAGTACGAGCAGTACTTC.

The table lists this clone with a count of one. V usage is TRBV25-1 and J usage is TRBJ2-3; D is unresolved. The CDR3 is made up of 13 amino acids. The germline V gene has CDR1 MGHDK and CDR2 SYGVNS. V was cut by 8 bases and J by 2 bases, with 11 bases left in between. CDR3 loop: CASQTYATDTQYF. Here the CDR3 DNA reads TGTGCCAGCCAAACGTACGCCACAGATACGCAGTATTTT.

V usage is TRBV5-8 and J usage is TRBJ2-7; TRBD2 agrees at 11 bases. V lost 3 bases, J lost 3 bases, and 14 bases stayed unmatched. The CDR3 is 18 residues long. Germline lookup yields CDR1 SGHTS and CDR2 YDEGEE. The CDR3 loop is CASSWARQAGTSGYEQYF. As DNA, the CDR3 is TGTGCCAGCAGCTGGGCTAGACAGGCCGGGACTAGCGGCTACGAGCAGTACTTC.

Written as DNA, the CDR3 is TGTGCCAGCAGTCCCCTCGGGACAGAGAACGAGCAGTACTTC. Translation gives CASSPLGTENEQYF. The genes are TRBV25-1 and TRBJ2-5, with 7 bases that match TRBD1. The J call may be mistaken, given a closer DNA end match to TRBJ2-7. CDR3 length equals 14 residues. Germline assignment: CDR1 MGHDK and CDR2 SYGVNS.

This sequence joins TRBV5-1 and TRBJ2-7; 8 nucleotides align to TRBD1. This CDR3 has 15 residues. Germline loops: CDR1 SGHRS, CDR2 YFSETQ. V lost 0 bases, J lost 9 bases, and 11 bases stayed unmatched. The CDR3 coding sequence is TGCGCCAGCAGCTTGGAAGGGCAGGGGGCGCGTGGGCAGTACTTC. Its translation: CASSLEGQGARGQYF.

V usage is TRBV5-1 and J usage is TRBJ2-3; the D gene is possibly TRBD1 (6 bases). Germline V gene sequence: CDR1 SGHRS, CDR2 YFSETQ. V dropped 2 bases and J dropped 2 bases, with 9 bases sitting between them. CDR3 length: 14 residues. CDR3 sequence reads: CASSFNRDTDTQYF. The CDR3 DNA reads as TGCGCCAGCAGCTTCAACAGGGACACAGATACGCAGTATTTT.

The CDR3 spells CSVEIWPGTEAFF. The CDR3 bases are TGCAGCGTTGAAATATGGCCCGGCACTGAAGCTTTCTTT. The V and J genes are TRBV29-1 and TRBJ1-1; D gene ambiguous. The germline V and J ends were trimmed by 2 bases and 4 bases, with 11 bases remaining between them. Germline CDR1 is SQVTM and CDR2 is ANQGSEA. This CDR3 has 13 residues.

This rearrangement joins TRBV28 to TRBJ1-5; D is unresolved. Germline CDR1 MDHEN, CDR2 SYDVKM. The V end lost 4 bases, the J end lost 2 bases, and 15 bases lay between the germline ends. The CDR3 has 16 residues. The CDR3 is CASSSSTWQGNQPQHF. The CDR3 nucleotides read TGTGCCAGCAGTTCATCCACCTGGCAGGGCAATCAGCCCCAGCATTTT.

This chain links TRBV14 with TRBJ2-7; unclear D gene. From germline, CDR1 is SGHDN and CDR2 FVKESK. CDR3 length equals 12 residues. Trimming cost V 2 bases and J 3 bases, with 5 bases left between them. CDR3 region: CASSQRYYEQYF. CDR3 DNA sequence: TGTGCCAGCAGCCAAAGGTACTACGAGCAGTACTTC.

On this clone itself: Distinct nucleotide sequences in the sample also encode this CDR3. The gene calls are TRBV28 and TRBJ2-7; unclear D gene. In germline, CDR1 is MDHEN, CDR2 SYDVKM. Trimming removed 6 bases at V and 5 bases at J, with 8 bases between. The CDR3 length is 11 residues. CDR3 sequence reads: CASSPRHEQYF. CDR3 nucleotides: TGTGCCAGCAGCCCCCGGCACGAGCAGTACTTC.

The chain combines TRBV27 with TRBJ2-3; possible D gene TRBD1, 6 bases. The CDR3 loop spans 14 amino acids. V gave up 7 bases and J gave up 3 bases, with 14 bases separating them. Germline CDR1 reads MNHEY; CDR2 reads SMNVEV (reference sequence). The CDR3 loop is CASTLQGGTDTQYF. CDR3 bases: TGTGCCAGCACCTTACAGGGTGGTACAGATACGCAGTATTTT.